Listed below are T cell receptor beta chains from one sample, sequenced in a study of CD8 T cells in Susac syndrome. Each CDR3 protein is one row after TCRdb ran MiXCR on the immunoSEQ multiplex PCR reads. This table holds 250,000 to 300,000 distinct CDR3 sequences, roughly 85% found once. The sample taken for sequencing was CD8+ T cells from PBMCs. These TCRs come from a human donor with multiple sclerosis. CDR3s include the opening cysteine and the closing phenylalanine or tryptophan. D genes are given only for firm matches. Size values are once, few and many counts, or a class for expanded clones, and some rows have none.

CDR3 DNA: TGTGCCAGCAGTTCCCGACCGACGGTCTACAATGAGCAGTTCTTC
CDR3 protein: CASSSRPTVYNEQFF
D gene: -
J gene: TRBJ2-1
V gene: TRBV28
clone size: -

CDR3 DNA: TGTGCCAGCAGCCAATATGGCTACACCTTC
CDR3 protein: CASSQYGYTF
D gene: -
J gene: TRBJ1-2
V gene: TRBV6-1
clone size: few

CDR3 DNA: TGTGCCAGCAGTTCCGATCGAGACAGGGTCTACTCCTACGAGCAGTACTTC
CDR3 protein: CASSSDRDRVYSYEQYF
D gene: TRBD1
J gene: TRBJ2-7
V gene: TRBV6-5
clone size: few

CDR3 DNA: TGTGCCTCTGGAGGGAACACTGAAGCTTTCTTT
CDR3 protein: CASGGNTEAFF
D gene: -
J gene: TRBJ1-1
V gene: TRBV27
clone size: few

CDR3 DNA: TGTGCCAGCAGCCGGAATAAGAACACCTTC
CDR3 protein: CASSRNKNTF
D gene: -
J gene: TRBJ1-2
V gene: TRBV12-3/TRBV12-4
clone size: -

CDR3 DNA: TGTGCCAGCAGTTTTCCGCTAGCAGATACGCAGTATTTT
CDR3 protein: CASSFPLADTQYF
D gene: -
J gene: TRBJ2-3
V gene: TRBV12-3/TRBV12-4
clone size: -

CDR3 DNA: TGTGCCATCAGTGGGGAGACTGAACCCCCGGAGACCCAGTACTTC
CDR3 protein: CAISGETEPPETQYF
D gene: -
J gene: TRBJ2-5
V gene: TRBV10-3
clone size: once

CDR3 DNA: TGTGCCAGCAGCCAAGTAGGGGAGGCGGGAGTTGGTACAGATACGCAGTATTTT
CDR3 protein: CASSQVGEAGVGTDTQYF
D gene: TRBD2
J gene: TRBJ2-3
V gene: TRBV3-1
clone size: -

CDR3 DNA: TGTGCCTGGAGTTTACCAGGGGTCAGGGACACTGAAGCTTTCTTT
CDR3 protein: CAWSLPGVRDTEAFF
D gene: -
J gene: TRBJ1-1
V gene: TRBV30
clone size: -

CDR3 DNA: TGTGCCAGCAGTGATACAGGGGGGATGTCCTACGAGCAGTACTTC
CDR3 protein: CASSDTGGMSYEQYF
D gene: TRBD1
J gene: TRBJ2-7
V gene: TRBV6-1
clone size: once

CDR3 DNA: TGCGCCAGCAGCTTTCGAGGGGAGAACACTGAAGCTTTCTTT
CDR3 protein: CASSFRGENTEAFF
D gene: -
J gene: TRBJ1-1
V gene: TRBV5-1
clone size: once

CDR3 DNA: TGTGCCAGCAGTGAAATGGTAGGAGGGGACGAGCAGTACTTC
CDR3 protein: CASSEMVGGDEQYF
D gene: -
J gene: TRBJ2-7
V gene: TRBV2
clone size: -

CDR3 DNA: TGTGCCAGCAGTGCGGACGGAGGGAACACTGAAGCTTTCTTT
CDR3 protein: CASSADGGNTEAFF
D gene: -
J gene: TRBJ1-1
V gene: TRBV6-4
clone size: -

CDR3 DNA: TGTGCCAGCAGCGTCAGGACAGGGGGCACCGGGGAGCTGTTTTTT
CDR3 protein: CASSVRTGGTGELFF
D gene: TRBD1
J gene: TRBJ2-2
V gene: TRBV9
clone size: -

CDR3 DNA: TGTGCCAGCAGTTTGAGCAGGATCACCCCAAACTACGAGCAGTACTTC
CDR3 protein: CASSLSRITPNYEQYF
D gene: -
J gene: TRBJ2-7
V gene: TRBV28
clone size: -

CDR3 DNA: TGTGCCAGCAGTCCAGGGACTAGCGGGAGGGGCGGGGAGCAGTACTTC
CDR3 protein: CASSPGTSGRGGEQYF
D gene: TRBD2
J gene: TRBJ2-7
V gene: TRBV27
clone size: -

CDR3 DNA: TGTGCCAGCAGTGAATACCCGTTGACTGGGGCCAACGTCCTGACTTTC
CDR3 protein: CASSEYPLTGANVLTF
D gene: -
J gene: TRBJ2-6
V gene: TRBV2
clone size: -

CDR3 DNA: TGTGCCAGCTCACCACGGTTTAGTGGCTACACCTTC
CDR3 protein: CASSPRFSGYTF
D gene: -
J gene: TRBJ1-2
V gene: TRBV18
clone size: -

CDR3 DNA: TGTGCCAGCAGGTCGCGGGCCCTTAAAGATACGCAGTATTTT
CDR3 protein: CASRSRALKDTQYF
D gene: -
J gene: TRBJ2-3
V gene: TRBV2
clone size: -

CDR3 DNA: TGTGCCTGGAGTACCGAGGATCGGTACAATGAGCAGTTCTTC
CDR3 protein: CAWSTEDRYNEQFF
D gene: -
J gene: TRBJ2-1
V gene: TRBV30
clone size: -

CDR3 DNA: TGTGCCAGCAACGAGGGGGGGACGAGTGAGCAGTTCTTC
CDR3 protein: CASNEGGTSEQFF
D gene: -
J gene: TRBJ2-1
V gene: TRBV9
clone size: -

CDR3 DNA: TGCGCCAGCAGCTTTGGATGGGGGGCAGGGTCCTACGAGCAGTACTTC
CDR3 protein: CASSFGWGAGSYEQYF
D gene: -
J gene: TRBJ2-7
V gene: TRBV5-1
clone size: -

CDR3 DNA: TGCAGCGGCGGGACAGGGAGGCCCTACGAGCAGTACTTC
CDR3 protein: CSGGTGRPYEQYF
D gene: TRBD1
J gene: TRBJ2-7
V gene: TRBV29-1
clone size: -

CDR3 DNA: TGTGCCAGCAGCCCCCCTAGCGGAGTCTACGAGCAGTACTTC
CDR3 protein: CASSPPSGVYEQYF
D gene: TRBD2
J gene: TRBJ2-7
V gene: TRBV12-3/TRBV12-4
clone size: few

CDR3 DNA: TGTGCCAGCAGTACTACAGTTGGGACTCGCTCCTACAATGAGCAGTTCTTC
CDR3 protein: CASSTTVGTRSYNEQFF
D gene: -
J gene: TRBJ2-1
V gene: TRBV2
clone size: -

CDR3 DNA: TGCGCCAGCAGCTTGGCAGCGGGAGGGCCTGACATTCAGTACTTC
CDR3 protein: CASSLAAGGPDIQYF
D gene: TRBD2
J gene: TRBJ2-4
V gene: TRBV5-1
clone size: -

CDR3 DNA: TGTGCCAGCAGCCAAGGAAGGGGGAGCTCCTATAATTCACCCCTCCACTTT
CDR3 protein: CASSQGRGSSYNSPLHF
D gene: -
J gene: TRBJ1-6
V gene: TRBV14
clone size: once

CDR3 DNA: TGTGCCAGCAGTTTCATAGACGGAGTAGGAGAGACCCAGTACTTC
CDR3 protein: CASSFIDGVGETQYF
D gene: -
J gene: TRBJ2-5
V gene: TRBV27
clone size: -

CDR3 DNA: TGCAGTGCTAGAGACGGCCTAGCGGGAGGCAAGCCCCAAGAGACCCAGTACTTC
CDR3 protein: CSARDGLAGGKPQETQYF
D gene: TRBD2
J gene: TRBJ2-5
V gene: TRBV20-1
clone size: -

CDR3 DNA: TGTGCCAGCAGTTTATGGTCTAGCGGGAGTGCCGACAATGAGCAGTTCTTC
CDR3 protein: CASSLWSSGSADNEQFF
D gene: TRBD2
J gene: TRBJ2-1
V gene: TRBV28
clone size: -

CDR3 DNA: TGTGCCAGTAGTGCTACTAGCGGGATAACTTACGAGCAGTACTTC
CDR3 protein: CASSATSGITYEQYF
D gene: TRBD2
J gene: TRBJ2-7
V gene: TRBV19
clone size: -

CDR3 DNA: TGTGCCAGCAGCTTTCCGAATTCAGTCCGGACCCAGTACTTC
CDR3 protein: CASSFPNSVRTQYF
D gene: -
J gene: TRBJ2-5
V gene: TRBV7-9
clone size: -

CDR3 DNA: TGCGCCAGCAGTCATATTCCCACAGGGCATGGCAATCAGCCCCAGCATTTT
CDR3 protein: CASSHIPTGHGNQPQHF
D gene: -
J gene: TRBJ1-5
V gene: TRBV23-1
clone size: -

CDR3 DNA: TGTGCCAGCGCTACATCTAGCGGGAGGGCCAGAAACATTCAGTACTTC
CDR3 protein: CASATSSGRARNIQYF
D gene: TRBD2
J gene: TRBJ2-4
V gene: TRBV27
clone size: -

CDR3 DNA: TGTGCCAGCAGCTTACCCCCCGGGGCCCACACAGATACGCAGTATTTT
CDR3 protein: CASSLPPGAHTDTQYF
D gene: -
J gene: TRBJ2-3
V gene: TRBV7-3
clone size: few

CDR3 DNA: TGTGCCAGCAGTGAATACAGGAGCAATGAGCAGTTCTTC
CDR3 protein: CASSEYRSNEQFF
D gene: -
J gene: TRBJ2-1
V gene: TRBV2
clone size: -

CDR3 DNA: TGTGCCAGCAGCCCTGGGGGCCTACTCTCCTACGAGCAGTACTTC
CDR3 protein: CASSPGGLLSYEQYF
D gene: -
J gene: TRBJ2-7
V gene: TRBV21-1
clone size: -

CDR3 DNA: TGTGCCACCAGCAGGCCCCAGGGGCAAGGAGAGACCCAGTACTTC
CDR3 protein: CATSRPQGQGETQYF
D gene: -
J gene: TRBJ2-5
V gene: TRBV15
clone size: -

CDR3 DNA: TGTGCCAGCAGCTTCGACAGTGCCGGCTACGAGCAGTACTTC
CDR3 protein: CASSFDSAGYEQYF
D gene: -
J gene: TRBJ2-7
V gene: TRBV11-1
clone size: -

CDR3 DNA: TGTGCTAGTGGTTGGCGCGTAGCGGAGAACAATGAGCAGTTCTTC
CDR3 protein: CASGWRVAENNEQFF
D gene: -
J gene: TRBJ2-1
V gene: TRBV12-5
clone size: -

CDR3 DNA: TGTGCCAGCAGCTGGAGACTGGGTCCCTACAATGAGCAGTTCTTC
CDR3 protein: CASSWRLGPYNEQFF
D gene: -
J gene: TRBJ2-1
V gene: TRBV7-3
clone size: few

CDR3 DNA: TGTGCCAGCAGTTTAAGTCTAGCGGGATACGAGCAGTACTTC
CDR3 protein: CASSLSLAGYEQYF
D gene: TRBD2
J gene: TRBJ2-7
V gene: TRBV27
clone size: few

CDR3 DNA: TGTGCCAGCAGCTTAATCGACAGGGGAGACTATGGCTACACCTTC
CDR3 protein: CASSLIDRGDYGYTF
D gene: TRBD1
J gene: TRBJ1-2
V gene: TRBV7-2
clone size: -

CDR3 DNA: TGTGCCAGCAGCGGCCGGGACAGGGAATCCTATAATTCACCCCTCCACTTT
CDR3 protein: CASSGRDRESYNSPLHF
D gene: TRBD1
J gene: TRBJ1-6
V gene: TRBV9
clone size: -

CDR3 DNA: TGTGCTAGCAGCGAGGGGTCGTCGGACGGGACCTACGAGCAGTACTTC
CDR3 protein: CASSEGSSDGTYEQYF
D gene: -
J gene: TRBJ2-7
V gene: TRBV7-7
clone size: -

CDR3 DNA: TGTGCCAGCAGCGAGGGGTTTCTAGATGAAGCTTTCTTT
CDR3 protein: CASSEGFLDEAFF
D gene: -
J gene: TRBJ1-1
V gene: TRBV9
clone size: -